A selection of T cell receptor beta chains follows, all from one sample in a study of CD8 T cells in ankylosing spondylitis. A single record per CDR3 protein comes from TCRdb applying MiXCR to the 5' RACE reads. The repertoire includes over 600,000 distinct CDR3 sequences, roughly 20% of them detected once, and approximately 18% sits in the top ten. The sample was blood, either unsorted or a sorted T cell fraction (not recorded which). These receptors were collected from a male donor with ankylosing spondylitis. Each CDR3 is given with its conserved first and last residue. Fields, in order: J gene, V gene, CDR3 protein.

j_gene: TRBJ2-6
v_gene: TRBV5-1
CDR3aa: CASSNRDRAGANVLTF

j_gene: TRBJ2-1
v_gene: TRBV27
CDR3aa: CASGSTGYLNEQFF

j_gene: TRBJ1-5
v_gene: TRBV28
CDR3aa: CASSLSQKNQPQHF

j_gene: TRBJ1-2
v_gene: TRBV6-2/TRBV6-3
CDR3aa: CASSSPGTGNYGYTF

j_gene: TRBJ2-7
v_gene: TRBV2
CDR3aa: CASRRLAGSSYEQYF

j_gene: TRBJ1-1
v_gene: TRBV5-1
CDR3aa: CASSSLSGQYTEAFF

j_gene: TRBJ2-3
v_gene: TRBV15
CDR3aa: CATSSTSYPTDTQYF

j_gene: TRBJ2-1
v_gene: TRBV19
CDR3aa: CASRRQASLSYNEQFF

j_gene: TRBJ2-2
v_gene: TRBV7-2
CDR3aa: CATHTFRDYAGELFF

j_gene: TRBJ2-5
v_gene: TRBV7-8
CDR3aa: CASSLAARAQETQYF

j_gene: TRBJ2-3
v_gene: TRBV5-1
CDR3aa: CASSPEGPTDTQYF

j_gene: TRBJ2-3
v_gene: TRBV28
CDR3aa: CASSVVTSDTQYF

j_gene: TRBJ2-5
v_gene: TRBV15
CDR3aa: CATSNPFGRPEIRETQYF

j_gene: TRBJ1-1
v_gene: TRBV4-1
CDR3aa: CASSHQSKLDRPNTEAFF

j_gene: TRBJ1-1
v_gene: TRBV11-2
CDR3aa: CASSPQLDTEAFF

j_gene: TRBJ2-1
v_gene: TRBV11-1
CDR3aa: CASSQKRERGNEQFF

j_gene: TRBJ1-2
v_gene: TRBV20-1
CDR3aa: CSASRLDDTGSYGYTF

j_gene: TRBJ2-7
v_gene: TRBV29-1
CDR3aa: CSVEDLREPTYEQYF

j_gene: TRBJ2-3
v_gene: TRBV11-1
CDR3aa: CASSRQPRLAGGTDTQYF

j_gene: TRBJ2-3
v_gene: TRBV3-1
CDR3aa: CASSPAGILTDTQYF

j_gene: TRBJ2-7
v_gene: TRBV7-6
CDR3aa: CASSPFEGDEQYF

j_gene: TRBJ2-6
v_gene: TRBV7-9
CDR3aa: CASSGTTPSGANVLTF